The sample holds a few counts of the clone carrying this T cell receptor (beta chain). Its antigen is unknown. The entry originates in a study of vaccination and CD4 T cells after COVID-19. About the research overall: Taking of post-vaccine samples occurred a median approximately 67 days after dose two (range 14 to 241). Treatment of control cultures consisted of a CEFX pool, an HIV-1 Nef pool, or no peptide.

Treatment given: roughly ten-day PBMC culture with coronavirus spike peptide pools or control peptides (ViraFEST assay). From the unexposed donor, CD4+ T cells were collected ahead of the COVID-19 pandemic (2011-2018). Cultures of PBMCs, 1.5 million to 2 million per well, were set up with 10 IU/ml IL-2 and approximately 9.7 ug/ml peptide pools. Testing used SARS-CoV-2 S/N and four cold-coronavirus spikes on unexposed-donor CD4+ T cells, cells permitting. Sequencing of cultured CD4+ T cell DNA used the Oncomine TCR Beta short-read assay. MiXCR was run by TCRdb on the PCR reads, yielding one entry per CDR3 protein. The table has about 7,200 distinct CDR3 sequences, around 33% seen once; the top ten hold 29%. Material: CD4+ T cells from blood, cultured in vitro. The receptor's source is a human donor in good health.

CDR3 bases: TGCGCCAGCAGCACAGGCGAAGGGGGTATCTCACCCCTCCACTTT. As protein: CASSTGEGGISPLHF. The chain carries TRBV5-1 and TRBJ1-6; possibly TRBD1 for D (6 bases). The ends were cut back, 4 bases at V and 10 bases at J, with 18 bases in the middle. Germline CDR1 SGHRS, CDR2 YFSETQ. CDR3 length equals 15 residues.